The 6 T cell receptor beta chains listed next were all sequenced from one sample in a study of post-analysis software for immune sequencing data. Points from the study as a whole: Patients used roughly five TRBV segments, including TRBV5-6, TRBV5-1 and TRBV20-1, more often than controls.

Libraries were made from TCR beta cDNA, and they carried unique molecular identifiers. TCRdb reprocessed the PCR reads via MiXCR and lists one record per CDR3 protein. The sample includes about 810,000 distinct CDR3 sequences, about 53% seen only once; the top ten take 4% to 5.5%. These TCRs are of unknown antigen specificity. Sequenced sample: blood. Receptor source: a girl aged 5 to 17 with multiple sclerosis.

The chain has TRBV6-6 and TRBJ2-3; the D is unclear. The CDR3 covers 14 residues. V dropped 2 bases and J dropped 1 base, with 7 bases sitting between them. From germline, CDR1 is MNHNY and CDR2 SVGAGI (reference sequence). CDR3 loop: CASSYRARTDTQYF. CDR3 nucleotides: TGTGCCAGCAGTTACAGGGCGCGCACAGATACGCAGTATTTT.

The CDR3 is CATSPRTGANEQFF. The CDR3, as DNA: TGTGCCACCAGCCCTAGGACAGGGGCCAATGAGCAGTTCTTC. The gene calls are TRBV15 and TRBJ2-1, with 9 bases identical to TRBD1. The CDR3 length is 14 residues. Per germline, CDR1 LNHNV and CDR2 YYDKDF (reference sequence). Trimming removed 5 bases from V and 6 bases from J; junction bases left unmatched: 5.

This chain uses TRBV11-1 with TRBJ2-7, with D perhaps matching TRBD1 (6 bases). Looked up from germline, CDR1 is SGHAT and CDR2 is FQDESV (reference sequence). Between the trimmed V and J ends, which lost 4 bases and 0 bases, there was a span of 13 bases. The CDR3 contains 15 residues. CDR3 coding DNA: TGTGCCAGCAGCTCGCAGGGGACCTTCTCCTACGAGCAGTACTTC. This gives the protein CASSSQGTFSYEQYF.

This clonotype was seen a handful of times. The chain recombines TRBV6-6 with TRBJ2-5; perhaps TRBD1 as D (6 bases). The germline V gene has CDR1 MNHNY and CDR2 SVGAGI (reference sequence). The CDR3 extends over 14 amino acids. Trimming took 0 bases from V and 9 from J, leaving 14 bases between them. CDR3 amino acids: CASSYSRQASSQYF. The CDR3 region has the DNA TGTGCCAGCAGTTACTCGAGACAGGCCAGCTCCCAGTACTTC.

The V and J genes are TRBV5-1 and TRBJ1-4; D may be TRBD1 (6 bases). CDR1 is SGHRS, CDR2 YFSETQ, per germline. The V end was cut by 1 base, the J end by 12 bases, with 10 bases between. The CDR3 is 12 amino acids. The CDR3: CASSLSGAQLFF. Written as DNA, the CDR3 is TGCGCCAGCAGCTTGTCAGGGGCCCAACTGTTTTTT.

Only a few counts were recorded for this clonotype. The J gene is TRBJ2-7, the V gene TRBV10-3; 9 bases align to TRBD2. From germline, CDR1 is ENHRY and CDR2 SYGVKD. Trimming cost V 2 bases and J 2 bases; bases outside gene matches: 13. The length of the CDR3 is 18 residues. CDR3 sequence (DNA): TGTGCCATCAGTGAGCCGACGCTGAGCGGGAGGTTACCCTACGAGCAGTACTTC. Protein product: CAISEPTLSGRLPYEQYF.